Below, 21 T cell receptor beta chains from the same sample are listed, as sequenced in a study of regulatory T cells in long-lasting Graves disease. The time point: persistent/refractory GD, antithyroid drugs over 5 years with positive TRAb. PBMC RNA was the source of the TCR library. Arm-PCR of CDR3 regions and iRepertoire HTBI primers were used to build TCR beta libraries. TCRdb independently ran MiXCR on the multiplex PCR reads; one entry per CDR3 protein. This table holds 400,000 to 500,000 distinct CDR3 sequences, less than 25% found once. Sequenced material: peripheral blood mononuclear cells (PBMCs), taken when the disease was refractory, from a patient treated with antithyroid drugs. Receptors were obtained from a female donor with Graves disease.

This clonotype was found a few times. This chain links TRBV9 with TRBJ1-3; the match to TRBD1 covers 7 bases. Germline V CDR1 and CDR2: SGDLS, YYNGEE. The length of the CDR3 is 15 residues. The ends lost 4 bases at V and 0 bases at J; junction bases unmatched: 4. CDR3 region: CASSRQGRSGNTIYF. CDR3 in DNA: TGTGCCAGCAGCCGACAGGGACGCTCTGGAAACACCATATATTTT.

The sample holds many counts of this clonotype. The chain links TRBV6-1 to TRBJ1-5; no clear D. The CDR3 covers 13 residues. The V gene lost 6 bases and the J gene lost 7 bases, with 13 bases spanning the gap. Germline values: CDR1 MNHNS, CDR2 SASEGT. CDR3 in amino acids: CASRPGVTQPQHF. The CDR3 region has the DNA TGTGCCAGCAGACCGGGCGTAACGCAGCCCCAGCATTTT.

The chain joins TRBV30 to TRBJ1-1, with D uncertain. CDR1 is GTSNPN and CDR2 is SVGIG in the germline V gene (reference sequence). The CDR3 spans 13 residues. Trimming cost V 0 bases and J 3 bases, with 8 bases left between them. The CDR3 sequence: CAWSVGLDTEAFF. The CDR3 DNA reads as TGTGCCTGGAGTGTAGGGCTGGACACTGAAGCTTTCTTT.

This sequence joins TRBV30 and TRBJ1-2, with D possibly being TRBD1 (5 bases). Germline-derived CDR1 and CDR2 are GTSNPN and SVGIG (reference sequence). The V end was cut by 7 bases, the J end by 4 bases, with 19 bases between. CDR3 length: 14 amino acids. The chain's CDR3 is CASRGGTPLYGYTF. The CDR3 nucleotides are TGTGCCTCCCGTGGCGGGACGCCTCTCTATGGCTACACCTTC.

This clonotype was seen only a few times. The rearrangement links TRBV10-3 to TRBJ2-7; 10 nucleotides agree with TRBD1. CDR1 and CDR2 from the germline V gene are ENHRY and SYGVKD. This CDR3 comprises 14 residues. Germline trimming cut 4 bases from V and 2 bases from J; bases unmatched to any gene: 2. The CDR3: CAISVGTGAYEQYF. The CDR3 DNA is TGTGCCATCAGTGTTGGGACAGGGGCCTACGAGCAGTACTTC.

The rearrangement links TRBV9 to TRBJ2-7; D possibly matches TRBD1 or TRBD2 (5 bases each). This CDR3 spans 15 amino acids. The V gene's germline CDR1 is SGDLS and CDR2 YYNGEE. Between the trimmed V and J ends, which lost 0 bases and 4 bases, there was a span of 14 bases. CDR3 sequence: CASSVASGLAYEQYF. In DNA, the CDR3 is TGTGCCAGCAGCGTAGCATCAGGGCTAGCTTACGAGCAGTACTTC.

This clonotype was picked up many times. This chain links TRBV20-1 with TRBJ2-5; a possible D gene is TRBD1 (5 bases). CDR3 length: 14 residues. Germline CDR1 reads DFQATT; CDR2 reads SNEGSKA (reference sequence). The V end was cut by 0 bases, the J end by 2 bases, with 10 bases between. The DNA for the CDR3 is TGCAGTGCTAGAGATCCCCAGGGTCAAGAGACCCAGTACTTC. Its translation: CSARDPQGQETQYF.

There are many counts of this clonotype. The J gene is TRBJ1-1, the V gene TRBV28; 8 nucleotides line up with TRBD1. Germline V CDR1 and CDR2: MDHEN, SYDVKM. The CDR3 has 15 residues. Unmatched junction bases numbered 8, after V lost 5 bases and J lost 3 bases. The CDR3: CASSPSRGRDTEAFF. Here the CDR3 DNA reads TGTGCCAGCAGTCCAAGCAGGGGGCGAGACACTGAAGCTTTCTTT.

This clonotype was recorded many times. The chain combines TRBV11-2 with TRBJ2-7; TRBD1 is a possible D gene (5 bases). Germline V gene sequence: CDR1 SGHAT, CDR2 FQNNGV. The germline V and J ends were trimmed by 1 base and 2 bases, with 9 bases remaining between them. The CDR3 length is 14 residues. CDR3 region: CASSLAQAAYEQYF. The CDR3 nucleotides are TGTGCCAGCAGCTTAGCACAGGCAGCCTACGAGCAGTACTTC.

The chain is built from TRBV2 and TRBJ2-3; D is perhaps TRBD1 or TRBD2 (5 bases each). CDR1 is SNHLY and CDR2 is FYNNEI in the germline V gene. V lost 4 bases to trimming and J lost 1 base, with 12 bases between them. This CDR3 spans 15 amino acids. DNA of the CDR3: TGTGCCAGCAGTGTTCAGAGGGGACGCACAGATACGCAGTATTTT. Its translation: CASSVQRGRTDTQYF.

At least ten counts were recorded for this clonotype. This chain joins TRBV2 and TRBJ1-2; TRBD1 matches 10 bases. CDR1 SNHLY and CDR2 FYNNEI come from the germline V gene. The CDR3 consists of 13 residues. Losses at the gene ends were 5 bases for V and 8 bases for J; bases not matched to a gene: 5. This CDR3 is CASSRTGGRGYTF. CDR3 in DNA: TGTGCCAGCAGTCGGACAGGGGGTCGGGGCTACACCTTC.

This clonotype was seen ten or more times. V usage is TRBV10-3 and J usage is TRBJ2-7; 10 bases line up with TRBD1. This CDR3 has 12 residues. Germline assignment: CDR1 ENHRY and CDR2 SYGVKD. The junction had 6 bases not matched to a gene; V was cut back by 10 bases and J by 6 bases. CDR3 sequence (DNA): TGTGCCACCGGACAGGGGGATTTCGAGCAGTACTTC. Protein sequence: CATGQGDFEQYF.

This clonotype was found many times. Sequence at one end of the junction differs from germline and may be a read error. This chain connects TRBV5-1 to TRBJ1-1; D is unclear. This CDR3 spans 13 amino acids. Germline assignment: CDR1 SGHRS and CDR2 YFSETQ. In DNA, the CDR3 is TGTGCCAGCAGCCTGCGAGTGAACACTGAAGCTTTCTTT. Its translation is CASSLRVNTEAFF.

Remarks on this clonotype: Since a much larger clone is just one base distant, this may be a read error. Since no conserved phenylalanine or tryptophan closes the CDR3, a read error is the likely cause. V is TRBV20-1 and J is TRBJ2-7; no firm D call. There are 13 residues in the CDR3. The germline V gene encodes CDR1 DFQATT and CDR2 SNEGSKA (reference sequence). V lost 3 bases, J lost 6 bases, and 15 bases lay in between. The CDR3 loop is CSASTLTGGEQYL. Written as DNA, the CDR3 is TGCAGTGCTAGTACATTGACGGGTGGCGAGCAGTACCTC.

At least ten counts were recorded for this clonotype. The junction and the germline gene differ at one end; a read error may be behind it. As DNA, the CDR3 is TGTGCCAGCAGTTTAGGCGGGTTGGTCGGACCGTCCAGCGGGGACTTC. It is translated as CASSLGGLVGPSSGDF. The chain employs TRBV28 and TRBJ2-7; 7 bases fit TRBD2. The CDR3 covers 16 residues. CDR1 MDHEN and CDR2 SYDVKM come from the germline V gene.

On this clonotype: The junction differs from germline at one of its ends, possibly a read error. The chain couples TRBV7-2 to TRBJ1-6, with D hard to call. The CDR3 loop spans 14 amino acids. Germline loops: CDR1 SGHTA, CDR2 FQGNSA. The CDR3 nucleotides read TGTGCCAGCAGCTCTCGGACGGTGAATTCACTCCTCCACTTT. Amino acids: CASSSRTVNSLLHF.

This clonotype turned up a few times. The chain recombines TRBV5-5 with TRBJ1-2, with 10 bases matching TRBD1. The CDR3 totals 15 residues. The V segment lost 3 bases and the J segment 8 bases; nucleotides outside the gene matches: 10. Germline loops: CDR1 SGHKS, CDR2 YYEKEE (reference sequence). The CDR3 sequence: CASSWTGGEVQGYTF. CDR3 sequence (DNA): TGTGCCAGCAGCTGGACAGGGGGGGAGGTACAGGGCTACACCTTC.

This chain uses TRBV20-1 with TRBJ2-7; a possible D gene is TRBD2 (7 bases). The CDR3 covers 13 residues. V dropped 6 bases and J dropped 8 bases, with 20 bases sitting between them. Germline lookup yields CDR1 DFQATT and CDR2 SNEGSKA (reference sequence). CDR3: CSARTSGGFKQYF. The DNA for the CDR3 is TGCAGTGCCCGGACGTCGGGGGGCTTCAAGCAGTACTTC.

The rearrangement links TRBV20-1 to TRBJ2-2; no definite D call. The germline V gene encodes CDR1 DFQATT and CDR2 SNEGSKA (reference sequence). V was clipped by 4 bases and J by 6 bases, with 9 bases between them. This CDR3 comprises 12 residues. The CDR3: CSAIDGPGELFF. CDR3 nucleotide sequence: TGCAGTGCTATCGACGGGCCCGGGGAGCTGTTTTTT.

This clonotype was observed many times. The rearrangement uses TRBV18 and TRBJ2-7, with D hard to call. The ends were cut back, 4 bases at V and 4 bases at J, with 17 bases in the middle. This CDR3 spans 15 amino acids. In germline, CDR1 is KGHSH, CDR2 LQKENI. The CDR3 DNA reads as TGTGCCAGCTCACGGAAAGCCGCCCTTGAGTACGAGCAGTACTTC. Encoded protein: CASSRKAALEYEQYF.

With respect to this clonotype: A much larger clone lies a single base off, so this may be a read error. The chain recombines TRBV12-3 or TRBV12-4 with TRBJ1-5; no clear D gene. The CDR3 sequence is 13 residues long. CDR3 sequence: CASSLTRYQPQRF. The CDR3 DNA follows: TGTGCCAGCAGTTTAACCCGTTATCAGCCCCAGCGTTTT.